This is a list of T cell receptor beta chains from one sample in a study of T cells in Graves' hyperthyroidism and ophthalmopathy. TCRdb used MiXCR to reprocess the multiplex PCR reads, holding one entry per CDR3 protein. The sample has 350,000 to 400,000 distinct CDR3 sequences; about a fifth are singletons. The sample was blood. These receptors came from a young woman with Graves' hyperthyroidism. Each CDR3 is given with its conserved first and last residue. Fields, in order: J gene, D gene, clone size, V gene, CDR3 protein, CDR3 DNA. A D gene is named only where the DNA matches it firmly. Clone size, where shown, is once, few, many, or a class for clones that have expanded.

>TRBJ2-7|TRBD2|many|TRBV6-5
CASSYSAGAPYEQYF
TGTGCCAGCAGTTACTCAGCGGGGGCTCCCTACGAGCAGTACTTC
>TRBJ2-5|TRBD2|-|TRBV2
CASSVLSSGGEGETQYF
TGTGCCAGCAGTGTTTTGTCTAGCGGGGGGGAGGGGGAGACCCAGTACTTC
>TRBJ2-5|-|few|TRBV6-1
CASSERGGLRGTQYF
TGTGCCAGCAGTGAAAGGGGGGGTTTGAGAGGGACCCAGTACTTC
>TRBJ1-1|-|many|TRBV12-3/TRBV12-4
CASSLSLQAEAFF
TGTGCCAGCAGTTTATCCCTGCAGGCTGAAGCTTTCTTT
>TRBJ2-2|-|many|TRBV24-1
CATSDYRETGELFF
TGTGCCACCAGTGATTACAGGGAGACCGGGGAGCTGTTTTTT
>TRBJ1-1|TRBD1|-|TRBV14
CASSPMGTGPRAEAFF
TGTGCCAGCAGCCCGATGGGGACAGGGCCGAGGGCTGAAGCTTTCTTT
>TRBJ2-5|-|-|TRBV6-2/TRBV6-3
CASSFPYGQETQYF
TGTGCCAGTTCTTTCCCATATGGGCAAGAGACCCAGTACTTC
>TRBJ1-3|-|few|TRBV29-1
CSVEDIGRRNTIYF
TGCAGCGTTGAAGATATAGGGAGGAGAAACACCATATATTTT
>TRBJ1-1|-|many|TRBV6-5
CASSYKSNTEAFF
TGTGCCAGCAGTTACAAGAGTAACACTGAAGCTTTCTTT
>TRBJ1-5|TRBD1|-|TRBV29-1
CSVADRVGNQPQHF
TGCAGCGTTGCCGACAGGGTGGGGAATCAGCCCCAGCATTTT
>TRBJ2-5|TRBD2|many|TRBV29-1
CSVREGRETQYF
TGCAGCGTACGGGAGGGCCGGGAGACCCAGTACTTC
>TRBJ2-5|TRBD2|-|TRBV5-1
CASRKAGPETQYF
TGCGCCAGCAGAAAAGCGGGGCCAGAGACCCAGTACTTC
>TRBJ2-7|-|many|TRBV5-1
CASSLGSAAGNEQYF
TGCGCCAGCAGCTTGGGCTCAGCAGCAGGCAACGAGCAGTACTTC
>TRBJ2-7|-|-|TRBV7-8
CASSLVRGPYEQYF
TGTGCCAGCAGCTTAGTTCGTGGTCCCTACGAGCAGTACTTC
>TRBJ2-5|TRBD2|-|TRBV3-1
CASSSKLAGGARETQYF
TGTGCCAGCAGCTCCAAACTAGCGGGGGGGGCTCGAGAGACCCAGTACTTC
>TRBJ1-2|-|many|TRBV30
CAWSVMRYYGYTF
TGTGCCTGGAGTGTCATGAGATACTATGGCTACACCTTC
>TRBJ1-2|-|-|TRBV3-1
CASSQVAGDGYTF
TGTGCCAGCAGCCAAGTGGCGGGCGATGGCTACACCTTC
>TRBJ1-5|-|many|TRBV6-5
CASSYGGQPNQPQHF
TGTGCCAGCAGTTATGGGGGGCAGCCCAATCAGCCCCAGCATTTT
>TRBJ1-5|-|-|TRBV28
CASRRQFSNQPQHF
TGTGCCAGCAGGCGACAGTTTAGCAATCAGCCCCAGCATTTT
>TRBJ2-5|TRBD2|many|TRBV20-1
CSARSGTSRETQYF
TGCAGTGCTAGATCGGGGACTAGCAGGGAGACCCAGTACTTC
>TRBJ2-7|-|many|TRBV6-5
CASRVDGIYEQYF
TGTGCCAGCAGAGTCGACGGAATCTACGAGCAGTACTTC
>TRBJ2-5|TRBD2|many|TRBV29-1
CSVESRLAGDQETQYF
TGCAGCGTTGAATCTCGACTAGCGGGGGACCAAGAGACCCAGTACTTC
>TRBJ2-7|TRBD1|-|TRBV5-6
CASSSTGRLTYEQYF
TGTGCCAGCAGCTCGACAGGGCGGCTCACCTACGAGCAGTACTTC
>TRBJ2-5|TRBD1|many|TRBV24-1
CATSDPGQGGETQYF
TGTGCCACCAGTGACCCCGGACAGGGGGGAGAGACCCAGTACTTC
>TRBJ1-3|-|many|TRBV20-1
CSARTGAGNTIYF
TGCAGTGCTAGAACGGGGGCTGGAAACACCATATATTTT
>TRBJ1-1|-|-|TRBV6-4
CASSAVGAGEAFF
TGTGCCAGCAGCGCCGTGGGTGCTGGTGAAGCTTTCTTT
>TRBJ1-6|-|-|TRBV7-2
CASSLQGSSYNSPLHF
TGTGCCAGCAGCTTGCAGGGGAGCTCCTATAATTCACCCCTCCACTTT
>TRBJ1-1|-|many|TRBV3-1
CASSQSGNTEAFF
TGTGCCAGCAGCCAATCTGGGAACACTGAAGCTTTCTTT
>TRBJ1-1|-|-|TRBV19
CASSTAAATEAFF
TGTGCCAGTAGCACGGCAGCAGCCACTGAAGCTTTCTTT
>TRBJ2-2|-|-|TRBV20-1
CSARDREDRFTGELFF
TGCAGTGCTAGAGATAGAGAAGACCGCTTCACCGGGGAGCTGTTTTTT
>TRBJ2-7|TRBD1|many|TRBV6-2/TRBV6-3
CASSYLNLNRDRGLYEQYF
TGTGCCAGCAGTTACCTGAACCTGAACCGGGACAGGGGGCTCTACGAGCAGTACTTC
>TRBJ2-2|-|many|TRBV9
CASSGRDTGELFF
TGTGCCAGCAGCGGCAGAGACACCGGGGAGCTGTTTTTT
>TRBJ1-2|-|many|TRBV5-1
CASRDGSPRRSNYGYTF
TGCGCCAGCAGGGATGGGTCCCCGCGCCGTTCTAACTATGGCTACACCTTC
>TRBJ2-3|-|few|TRBV6-1
CASRAGIRDTQYF
TGTGCCAGCAGGGCAGGGATACGAGATACGCAGTATTTT
>TRBJ1-1|-|many|TRBV20-1
CIAEFRGTEAFF
TGCATCGCAGAGTTCAGGGGCACTGAAGCTTTCTTT
>TRBJ1-1|-|many|TRBV27
CASSLGTALGHTEAFF
TGTGCCAGCAGTCTAGGGACGGCCCTAGGACACACTGAAGCTTTCTTT
>TRBJ1-5|TRBD1|many|TRBV5-6
CASSFGIRQGYQPQHF
TGTGCCAGCAGTTTTGGGATAAGACAGGGATATCAGCCCCAGCATTTT
>TRBJ1-1|-|many|TRBV29-1
CSVSDMNTEAFF
TGCAGCGTGAGTGACATGAACACTGAAGCTTTCTTT
>TRBJ1-1|TRBD1|many|TRBV5-1
CASSPPGGSRYTEAFF
TGCGCCAGCAGCCCACCAGGGGGATCAAGGTATACTGAAGCTTTCTTT
>TRBJ1-1|TRBD1|many|TRBV28
CASSSRTGGGNEAFF
TGTGCCAGCAGCTCTAGGACAGGTGGGGGGAATGAAGCTTTCTTT
>TRBJ2-7|-|many|TRBV6-1
CASLTGSNEQYF
TGTGCCAGCCTGACAGGTAGCAACGAGCAGTACTTC
>TRBJ1-2|-|many|TRBV27
CASSTGRGYTF
TGTGCCAGCAGTACTGGGAGGGGCTACACCTTC
>TRBJ1-5|-|few|TRBV2
CASSGTWAQDSNQPQHF
TGTGCCAGCAGTGGGACCTGGGCACAGGATAGCAATCAGCCCCAGCATTTT
>TRBJ2-7|TRBD1|many|TRBV6-1
CASTPGQSSYEQYF
TGTGCCAGCACCCCGGGACAGAGCTCCTACGAGCAGTACTTC
>TRBJ1-1|-|-|TRBV18
CASSPDRNLGPEAFF
TGTGCCAGCTCACCTGACAGGAATCTTGGCCCTGAAGCTTTCTTT
>TRBJ1-2|-|many|TRBV5-5
CASSSGGGWSIGGYTF
TGTGCCAGCAGCTCGGGGGGAGGATGGTCTATCGGTGGCTACACCTTC